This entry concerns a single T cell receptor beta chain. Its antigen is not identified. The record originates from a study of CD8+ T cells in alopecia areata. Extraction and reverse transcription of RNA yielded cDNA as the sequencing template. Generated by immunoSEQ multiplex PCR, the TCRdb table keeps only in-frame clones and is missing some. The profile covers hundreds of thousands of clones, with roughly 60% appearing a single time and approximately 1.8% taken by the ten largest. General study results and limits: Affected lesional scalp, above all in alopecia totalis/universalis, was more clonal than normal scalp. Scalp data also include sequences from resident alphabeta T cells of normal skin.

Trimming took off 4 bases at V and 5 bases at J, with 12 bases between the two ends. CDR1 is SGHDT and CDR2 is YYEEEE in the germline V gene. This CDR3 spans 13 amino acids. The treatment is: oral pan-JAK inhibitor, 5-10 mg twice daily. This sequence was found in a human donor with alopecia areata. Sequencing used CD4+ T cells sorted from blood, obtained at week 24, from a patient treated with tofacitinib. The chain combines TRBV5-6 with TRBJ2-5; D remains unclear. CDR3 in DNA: TGTGCCAGCAGCCGGGCCCTTGTGGAGACCCAGTACTTC. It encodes CASSRALVETQYF.